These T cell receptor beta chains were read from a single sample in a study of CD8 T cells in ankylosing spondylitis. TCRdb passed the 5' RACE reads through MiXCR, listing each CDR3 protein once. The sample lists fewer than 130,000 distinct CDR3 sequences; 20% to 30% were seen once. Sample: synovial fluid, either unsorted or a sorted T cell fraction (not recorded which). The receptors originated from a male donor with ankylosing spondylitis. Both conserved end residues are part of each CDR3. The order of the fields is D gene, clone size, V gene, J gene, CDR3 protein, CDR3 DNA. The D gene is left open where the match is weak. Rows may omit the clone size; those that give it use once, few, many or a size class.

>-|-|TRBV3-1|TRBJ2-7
CASSQTTLSEQYF
TGTGCCAGCAGCCAAACCACCCTGAGTGAGCAGTACTTC
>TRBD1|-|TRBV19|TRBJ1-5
CASSMWPGGPNQPQHF
TGTGCCAGTAGTATGTGGCCAGGGGGCCCTAATCAGCCCCAGCATTTT
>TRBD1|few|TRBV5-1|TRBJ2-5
CASSLSRGQETQYF
TGCGCCAGCAGCTTGAGCAGGGGGCAAGAGACCCAGTACTTC
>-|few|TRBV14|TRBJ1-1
CASSQAISGAEAFF
TGTGCCAGCAGCCAAGCGATCTCAGGGGCTGAAGCTTTCTTT
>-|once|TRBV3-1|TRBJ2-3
CASSQTMGRTDTQYF
TGTGCCAGCAGCCAAACCATGGGACGCACAGATACGCAGTATTTT
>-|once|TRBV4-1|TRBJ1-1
CASSQEAVIQGNTEAFF
TGCGCCAGCAGCCAAGAAGCGGTAATCCAGGGGAACACTGAAGCTTTCTTT
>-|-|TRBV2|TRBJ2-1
CASTLLEGSYNEQFF
TGTGCCAGCACCCTACTGGAGGGCTCCTACAATGAGCAGTTCTTC
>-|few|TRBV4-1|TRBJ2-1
CASSQLSGGNEQFF
TGCGCCAGCAGCCAACTTAGCGGTGGCAATGAGCAGTTCTTC
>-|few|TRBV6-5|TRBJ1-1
CASSLLDGAPRNTEAFF
TGTGCCAGCAGTCTCCTCGACGGGGCTCCTAGGAACACTGAAGCTTTCTTT
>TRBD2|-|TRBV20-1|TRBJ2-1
CSAIQAQRENYNEQFF
TGCAGTGCTATCCAAGCTCAGCGGGAGAACTACAATGAGCAGTTCTTC
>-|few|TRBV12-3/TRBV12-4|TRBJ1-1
CATRGWGFTEAFF
TGTGCCACTCGGGGCTGGGGTTTCACTGAAGCTTTCTTT
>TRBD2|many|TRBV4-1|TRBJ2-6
CASSLGLALSSGANVLTF
TGCGCCAGCAGCCTGGGACTAGCGCTAAGCTCTGGGGCCAACGTCCTGACTTTC
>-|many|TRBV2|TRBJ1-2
CASTPTGTMYGYTF
TGTGCCAGCACCCCGACGGGGACAATGTATGGCTACACCTTC
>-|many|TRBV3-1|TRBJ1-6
CASSQETVNSPLHF
TGTGCCAGCAGCCAAGAGACAGTTAATTCACCCCTCCACTTT
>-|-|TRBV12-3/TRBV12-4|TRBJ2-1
CASSLPGVGNNEQFF
TGTGCCAGCAGTTTACCGGGAGTTGGGAACAATGAGCAGTTCTTC
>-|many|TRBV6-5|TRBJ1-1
CASSYTGREAFF
TGTGCCAGCAGTTACACAGGACGTGAAGCTTTCTTT
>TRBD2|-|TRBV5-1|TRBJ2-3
CASSSGGLAGGVTDTQYF
TGCGCCAGCAGCTCCGGGGGACTAGCGGGAGGGGTCACAGATACGCAGTATTTT
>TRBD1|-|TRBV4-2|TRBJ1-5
CASSHTGTGGAEGNQPQHF
TGTGCCAGCAGCCATACCGGGACAGGGGGCGCGGAAGGCAATCAGCCCCAGCATTTT
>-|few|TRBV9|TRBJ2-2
CASSAEVVAGELFF
TGTGCCAGCAGCGCAGAAGTAGTTGCCGGGGAGCTGTTTTTT
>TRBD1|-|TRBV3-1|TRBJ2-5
CASSQGGTGRGETQYF
TGTGCCAGCAGCCAGGGGGGGACAGGGAGGGGAGAGACCCAGTACTTC
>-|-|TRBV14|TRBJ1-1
CASSFHRDMNTEAFF
TGTGCCAGCAGCTTCCACAGAGACATGAACACTGAAGCTTTCTTT
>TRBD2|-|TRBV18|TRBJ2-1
CASSPPGGTDYNEQFF
TGTGCCAGCTCACCCCCGGGGGGGACTGACTACAATGAGCAGTTCTTC
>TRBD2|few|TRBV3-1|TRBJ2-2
CASSLGLADLAGELFF
TGTGCCAGCAGCCTCGGACTAGCGGATCTGGCCGGGGAGCTGTTTTTT
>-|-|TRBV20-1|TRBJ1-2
CSARSQAGGGYTF
TGCAGTGCTAGAAGTCAGGCCGGCGGCGGCTACACCTTC
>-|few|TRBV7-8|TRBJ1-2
CASSEDTALNYGYTF
TGTGCCAGCAGCGAGGACACCGCTCTTAACTATGGCTACACCTTC
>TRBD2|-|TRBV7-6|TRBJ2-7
CASSPQTSGSSYEQYF
TGTGCCAGCAGCCCACAAACTAGCGGGAGCTCCTACGAGCAGTACTTC
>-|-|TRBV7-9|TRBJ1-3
CASSLFSTVSGNTIYF
TGTGCCAGCAGCTTATTTTCTACGGTCTCTGGAAACACCATATATTTT
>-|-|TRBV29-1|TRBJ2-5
CSAPLGETQYF
TGCAGCGCCCCCCTGGGGGAGACCCAGTACTTC
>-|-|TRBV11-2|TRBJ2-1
CASSLWFSGTGNEQFF
TGTGCCAGCAGCTTATGGTTTTCCGGGACTGGAAATGAGCAGTTCTTC
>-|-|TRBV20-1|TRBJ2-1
CSAYGGAYNEQFF
TGCAGTGCTTACGGGGGAGCCTACAATGAGCAGTTCTTC
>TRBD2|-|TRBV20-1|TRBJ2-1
CSAILTSGIGNEQFF
TGCAGTGCTATCTTGACTAGCGGGATTGGCAACGAGCAGTTCTTC
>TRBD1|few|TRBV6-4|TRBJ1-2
CASSERQGGGYTF
TGTGCCAGCAGTGAAAGACAGGGTGGGGGCTACACCTTC
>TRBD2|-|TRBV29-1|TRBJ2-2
CSVPRTGLAGSTGELFF
TGCAGCGTTCCCCGAACCGGGCTAGCGGGAAGCACCGGGGAGCTGTTTTTT
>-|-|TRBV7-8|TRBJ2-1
CASSSRAWVFDEQFF
TGTGCCAGCAGCAGTCGAGCGTGGGTTTTCGATGAGCAGTTCTTC
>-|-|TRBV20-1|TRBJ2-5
CSALGRQETQYF
TGCAGTGCCCTAGGGAGACAAGAGACCCAGTACTTC
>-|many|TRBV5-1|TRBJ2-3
CASSQTDLGVYF
TGCGCCAGCAGCCAGACAGACCTTGGGGTTTATTTT
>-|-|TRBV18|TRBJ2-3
CASSPGQRSTDTQYF
TGTGCCAGCTCACCTGGACAGAGAAGCACAGATACGCAGTATTTT
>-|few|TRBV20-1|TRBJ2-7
CSAREGSFYEQYF
TGCAGTGCTAGAGAGGGGTCGTTCTACGAGCAGTACTTC
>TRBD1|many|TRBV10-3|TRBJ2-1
CAISDPSGTGAYNEQFF
TGTGCCATCAGTGACCCATCCGGGACAGGGGCCTACAATGAGCAGTTCTTC
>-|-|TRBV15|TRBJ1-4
CATNPSRQRYEKLFF
TGTGCCACCAACCCATCGCGGCAGAGATATGAAAAACTGTTTTTT
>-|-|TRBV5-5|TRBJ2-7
CASSSGPWGFEQYF
TGTGCCAGCAGCTCGGGACCCTGGGGGTTCGAGCAGTACTTC
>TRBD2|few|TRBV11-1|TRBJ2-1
CASSLATAGGLTYNEQFF
TGTGCCAGCAGCTTAGCGACAGCGGGAGGTTTAACCTACAATGAGCAGTTCTTC
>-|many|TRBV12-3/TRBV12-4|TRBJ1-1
CASTYTENTEAFF
TGTGCCAGCACCTATACAGAGAACACTGAAGCTTTCTTT
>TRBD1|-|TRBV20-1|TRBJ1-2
CSARPQGAGDGYTF
TGCAGTGCTAGACCACAGGGGGCCGGCGATGGCTACACCTTC
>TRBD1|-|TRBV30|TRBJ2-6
CAWSTQGDGANVLTF
TGTGCCTGGAGTACCCAGGGGGACGGGGCCAACGTCCTGACTTTC
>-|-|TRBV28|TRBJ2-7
CASSELLAPYEQYF
TGTGCCAGCAGTGAGCTCCTAGCGCCGTACGAGCAGTACTTC
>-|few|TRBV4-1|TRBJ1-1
CASSPTAFLNTEAFF
TGCGCCAGCAGCCCAACAGCATTCCTGAACACTGAAGCTTTCTTT
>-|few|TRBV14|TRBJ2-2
CASSRAGVDTGELFF
TGTGCCAGCAGCCGAGCAGGGGTGGACACCGGGGAGCTGTTTTTT
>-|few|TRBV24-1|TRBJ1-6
CATQGSSYNSPLHF
TGTGCCACCCAGGGGAGCTCCTATAATTCACCCCTCCACTTT
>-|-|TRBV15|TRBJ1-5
CATSRDGGVWQPQHF
TGTGCCACCAGCAGAGATGGAGGGGTGTGGCAGCCCCAGCATTTT
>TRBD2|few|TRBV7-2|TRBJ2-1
CASSLTSGSLHEQFF
TGTGCCAGCAGCTTAACTAGCGGGAGTCTCCATGAGCAGTTCTTC
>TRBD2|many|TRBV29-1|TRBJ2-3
CSVYGRGADTQYF
TGCAGCGTTTACGGGAGGGGGGCAGATACGCAGTATTTT
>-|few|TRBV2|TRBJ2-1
CASSHDRNNEQFF
TGTGCCAGCAGCCACGACAGAAACAATGAGCAGTTCTTC
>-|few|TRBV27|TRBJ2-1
CASSYRDQNEQFF
TGTGCCAGCAGTTACAGGGACCAAAATGAGCAGTTCTTC
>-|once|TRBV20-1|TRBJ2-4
CSARDQVLAKNIQYF
TGCAGTGCTAGAGATCAGGTCTTAGCCAAAAACATTCAGTACTTC
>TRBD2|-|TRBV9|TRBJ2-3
CASSVVQAGPRDTQYF
TGTGCCAGCAGCGTAGTCCAAGCGGGGCCCAGGGATACGCAGTATTTT